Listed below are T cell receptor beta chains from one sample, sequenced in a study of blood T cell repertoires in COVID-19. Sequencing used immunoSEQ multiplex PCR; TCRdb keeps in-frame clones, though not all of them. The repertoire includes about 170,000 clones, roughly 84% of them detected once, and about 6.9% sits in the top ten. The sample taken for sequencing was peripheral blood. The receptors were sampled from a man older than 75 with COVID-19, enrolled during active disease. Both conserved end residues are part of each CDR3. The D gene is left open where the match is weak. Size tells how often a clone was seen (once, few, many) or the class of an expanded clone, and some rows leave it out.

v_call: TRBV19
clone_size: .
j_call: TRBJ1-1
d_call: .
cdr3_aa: CASTQQGNTEAFF
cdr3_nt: TGTGCCAGTACTCAACAGGGGAACACTGAAGCTTTCTTT

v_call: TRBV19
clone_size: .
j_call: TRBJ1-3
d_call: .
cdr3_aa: CASRTRLSSGNTIYF
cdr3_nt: TGTGCCAGTAGGACACGTCTCTCCTCTGGAAACACCATATATTTT

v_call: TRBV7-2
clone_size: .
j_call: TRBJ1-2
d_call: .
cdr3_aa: CASSSHLTTNYGYTF
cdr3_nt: TGTGCCAGCAGCTCCCACTTGACAACTAACTATGGCTACACCTTC

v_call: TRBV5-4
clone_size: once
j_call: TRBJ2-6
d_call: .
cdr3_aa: CASSSLEGDGANVLTF
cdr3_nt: TGTGCCAGCAGCTCCCTTGAGGGGGATGGGGCCAACGTCCTGACTTTC

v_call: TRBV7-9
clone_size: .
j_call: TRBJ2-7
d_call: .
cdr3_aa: CASSLARTDSVYEQYF
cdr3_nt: TGTGCCAGCAGCTTAGCGAGGACGGACTCGGTCTACGAGCAGTACTTC

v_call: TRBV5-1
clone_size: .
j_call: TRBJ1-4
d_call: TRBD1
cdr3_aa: CASSLGTANEKLFF
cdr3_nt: TGCGCCAGCAGCTTAGGGACAGCTAATGAAAAACTGTTTTTT

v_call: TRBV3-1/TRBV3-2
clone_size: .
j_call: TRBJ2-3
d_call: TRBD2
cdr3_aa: CASRKSGGTDTQYF
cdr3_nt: TGTGCCAGCAGGAAAAGCGGGGGCACAGATACGCAGTATTTT

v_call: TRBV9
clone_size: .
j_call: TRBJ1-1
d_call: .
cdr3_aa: CASRREDNTEAFF
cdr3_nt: TGTGCCAGCCGGAGGGAGGACAACACTGAAGCTTTCTTT

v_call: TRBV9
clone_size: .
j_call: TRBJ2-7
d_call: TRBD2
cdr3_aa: CASSPSGGEYYEQYF
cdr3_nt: TGTGCCAGCAGCCCTAGCGGGGGGGAATACTACGAGCAGTACTTC

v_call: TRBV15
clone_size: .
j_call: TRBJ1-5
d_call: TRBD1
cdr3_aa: CATSRDFDRAYNQPQHF
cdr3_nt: TGTGCCACCAGCAGAGACTTCGACAGGGCCTACAATCAGCCCCAGCATTTT

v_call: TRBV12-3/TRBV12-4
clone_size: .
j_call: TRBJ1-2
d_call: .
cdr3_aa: CASSFVSGDGYTF
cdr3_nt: TGTGCCAGCAGTTTTGTGTCAGGGGATGGCTACACCTTC

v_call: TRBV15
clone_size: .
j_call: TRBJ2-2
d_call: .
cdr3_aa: CATSRGTIATGELFF
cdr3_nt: TGTGCCACCAGCAGAGGGACTATAGCGACCGGGGAGCTGTTTTTT

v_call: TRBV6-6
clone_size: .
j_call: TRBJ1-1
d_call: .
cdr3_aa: CASSPQGKGTEAFF
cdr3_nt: TGTGCCAGCAGTCCTCAGGGGAAGGGCACTGAAGCTTTCTTT

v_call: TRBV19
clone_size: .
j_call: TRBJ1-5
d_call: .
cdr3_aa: CASSIAGYRVERNQPQHF
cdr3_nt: TGTGCCAGTAGTATAGCCGGTTACAGGGTCGAGAGAAATCAGCCCCAGCATTTT

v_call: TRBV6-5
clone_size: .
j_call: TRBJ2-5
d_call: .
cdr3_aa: CASSYRAGVGRETQYF
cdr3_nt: TGTGCCAGCAGTTACCGGGCAGGGGTCGGTCGAGAGACCCAGTACTTC

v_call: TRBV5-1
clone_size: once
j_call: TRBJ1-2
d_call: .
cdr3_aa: CASSSQRGTNYGYTF
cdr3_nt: TGCGCCAGCAGCTCACAGCGGGGAACTAACTATGGCTACACCTTC

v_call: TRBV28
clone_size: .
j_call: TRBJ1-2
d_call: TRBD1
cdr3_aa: CASSFLGQGDDYGYTF
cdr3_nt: TGTGCCAGCAGTTTCTTGGGACAGGGGGACGACTATGGCTACACCTTC

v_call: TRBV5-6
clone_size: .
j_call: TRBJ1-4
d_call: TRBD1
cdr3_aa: CASSLYRGVMKRLFF
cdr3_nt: TGTGCCAGCAGCTTATACAGGGGAGTAATGAAAAGGCTGTTTTTT

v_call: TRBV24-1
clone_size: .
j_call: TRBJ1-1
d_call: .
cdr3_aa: CATRRGNTEAFF
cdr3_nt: TGTGCCACCCGCAGGGGGAACACTGAAGCTTTCTTT

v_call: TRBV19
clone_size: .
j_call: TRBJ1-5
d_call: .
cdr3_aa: CASSIDGYSNQPQHF
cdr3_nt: TGTGCCAGTAGTATTGACGGGTATAGCAATCAGCCCCAGCATTTT

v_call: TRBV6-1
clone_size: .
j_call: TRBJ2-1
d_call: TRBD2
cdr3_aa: CASSEAGGTIYIGEQFF
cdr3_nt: TGTGCCAGCAGTGAAGCTGGGGGGACTATCTATATTGGTGAGCAGTTCTTC